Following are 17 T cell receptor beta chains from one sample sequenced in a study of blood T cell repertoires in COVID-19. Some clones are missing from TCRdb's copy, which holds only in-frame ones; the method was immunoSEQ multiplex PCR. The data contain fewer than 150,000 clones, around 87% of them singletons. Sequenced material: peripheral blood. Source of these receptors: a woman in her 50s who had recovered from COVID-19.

The chain's CDR3 is CASSLTGFGQPQHF. The CDR3 DNA follows: TGCGCCAGCAGCCTGACAGGGTTCGGGCAGCCCCAGCATTTT. V usage is TRBV5-1 and J usage is TRBJ1-5; 7 bases map to TRBD1. The V and J ends lost 4 bases and 7 bases, in that order; junction bases with no gene match: 8. This CDR3 region has 14 residues. Germline lookup yields CDR1 SGHRS and CDR2 YFSETQ. The full variable domain, completed using reference TRBV5-1 and TRBJ1-5, is KAGVTQTPRYLIKTRGQQVTLSCSPISGHRSVSWYQQTPGQGLQFLFEYFSETQRNKGNFPGRFSGRQFSNSRSEMNVSTLELGDSALYLCASSLTGFGQPQHFGDGTRLSIL.

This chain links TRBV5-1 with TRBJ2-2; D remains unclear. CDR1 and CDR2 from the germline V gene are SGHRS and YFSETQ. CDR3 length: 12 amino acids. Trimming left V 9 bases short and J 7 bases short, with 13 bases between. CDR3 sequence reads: CATRPADGELFF. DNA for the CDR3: TGCGCCACCCGACCTGCGGACGGGGAGCTGTTTTTT.

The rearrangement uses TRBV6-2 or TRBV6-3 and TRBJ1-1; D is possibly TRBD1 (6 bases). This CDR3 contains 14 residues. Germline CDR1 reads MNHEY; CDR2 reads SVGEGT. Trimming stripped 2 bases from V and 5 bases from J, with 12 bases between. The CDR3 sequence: CASSYRGGGTEAFF. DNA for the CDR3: TGTGCCAGCAGTTACAGGGGGGGAGGAACTGAAGCTTTCTTT.

In DNA form, the CDR3 reads TGTGCCAGCAGCCGGGACATGAACACTGAAGCTTTCTTT. Protein sequence: CASSRDMNTEAFF. This chain joins TRBV7-2 and TRBJ1-1; D is possibly TRBD1 (6 bases). With 5 bases removed from V and 0 bases from J, the gap between germline ends came to 7 bases. Per germline, CDR1 SGHTA and CDR2 FQGNSA. This CDR3 is built from 13 residues.

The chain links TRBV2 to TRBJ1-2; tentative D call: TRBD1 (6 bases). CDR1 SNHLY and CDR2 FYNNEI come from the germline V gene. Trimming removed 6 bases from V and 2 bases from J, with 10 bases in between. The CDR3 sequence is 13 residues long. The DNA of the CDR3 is TGTGCCAGCAGCCGGGACATAAACTATGGCTACACCTTC. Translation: CASSRDINYGYTF.

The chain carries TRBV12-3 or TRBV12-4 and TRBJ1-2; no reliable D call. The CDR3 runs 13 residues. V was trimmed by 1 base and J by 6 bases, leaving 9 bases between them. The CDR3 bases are TGTGCCAGCAGTTTAGGTATAGAGGATGGCTACACCTTC. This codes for CASSLGIEDGYTF.

CDR3 DNA: TGCGCCAGCAGTGAGTCGAGCCCCTTGACAGGGCCCATCTACGAGCAGTACTTC. Protein: CASSESSPLTGPIYEQYF. This sequence joins TRBV10-1 and TRBJ2-7; TRBD1 agrees at 7 bases. J gave up 3 bases and V 0 bases, and 14 bases lay outside the gene matches. The CDR3 runs to 18 residues. Germline V CDR1 and CDR2: WNHNN, SYGVQD (reference sequence).

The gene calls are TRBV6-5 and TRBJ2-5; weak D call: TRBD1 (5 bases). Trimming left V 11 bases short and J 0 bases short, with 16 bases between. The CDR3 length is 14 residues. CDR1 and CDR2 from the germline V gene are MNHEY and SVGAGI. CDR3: CASGQGENQETQYF. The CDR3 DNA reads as TGTGCCTCCGGCCAAGGGGAAAACCAAGAGACCCAGTACTTC.

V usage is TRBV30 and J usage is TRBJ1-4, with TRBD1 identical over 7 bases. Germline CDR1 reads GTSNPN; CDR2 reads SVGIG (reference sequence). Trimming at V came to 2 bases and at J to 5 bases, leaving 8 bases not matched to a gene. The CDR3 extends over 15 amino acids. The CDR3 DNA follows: TGTGCCTGGAGTACCCGGACAGGAAGAAATGAAAAACTGTTTTTT. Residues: CAWSTRTGRNEKLFF.

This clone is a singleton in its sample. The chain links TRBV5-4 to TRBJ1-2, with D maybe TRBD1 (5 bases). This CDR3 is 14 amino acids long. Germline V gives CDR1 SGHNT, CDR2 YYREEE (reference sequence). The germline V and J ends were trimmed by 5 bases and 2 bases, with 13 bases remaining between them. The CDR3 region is CASSSMGGNYGYTF. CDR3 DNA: TGTGCCAGCAGTAGCATGGGGGGGAACTATGGCTACACCTTC. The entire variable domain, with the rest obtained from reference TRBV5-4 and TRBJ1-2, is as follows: ETGVTQSPTHLIKTRGQQVTLRCSSQSGHNTVSWYQQALGQGPQFIFQYYREEENGRGNFPPRFSGLQFPNYSSELNVNALELDDSALYLCASSSMGGNYGYTFGSGTRLTVV.

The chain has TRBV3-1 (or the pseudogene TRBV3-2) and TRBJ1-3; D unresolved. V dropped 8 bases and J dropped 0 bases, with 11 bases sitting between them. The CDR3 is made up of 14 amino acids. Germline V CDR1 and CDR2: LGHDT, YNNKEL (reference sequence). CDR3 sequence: CASRLGFSGNTIYF. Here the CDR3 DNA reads TGTGCCAGCCGGCTGGGCTTCTCTGGAAACACCATATATTTT.

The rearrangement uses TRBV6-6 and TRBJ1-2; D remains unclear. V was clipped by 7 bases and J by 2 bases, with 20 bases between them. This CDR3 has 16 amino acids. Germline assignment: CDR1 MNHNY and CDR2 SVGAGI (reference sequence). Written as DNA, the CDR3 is TGTGCCAGCACCCTCCAGTATCGAGGGAACAACTATGGCTACACCTTC. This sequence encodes CASTLQYRGNNYGYTF.

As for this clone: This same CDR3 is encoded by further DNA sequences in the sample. The CDR3 DNA sequence: TGCGCCAGCAGTCTACAGGGGAACACTGAAGCTTTCTTT. As protein: CASSLQGNTEAFF. The V gene is TRBV5-1, the J gene TRBJ1-1; a possible D gene is TRBD1 (6 bases). There are 13 residues in the CDR3. Germline assignment: CDR1 SGHRS and CDR2 YFSETQ. The V and J ends lost 5 bases and 1 base respectively, with 9 bases between them.

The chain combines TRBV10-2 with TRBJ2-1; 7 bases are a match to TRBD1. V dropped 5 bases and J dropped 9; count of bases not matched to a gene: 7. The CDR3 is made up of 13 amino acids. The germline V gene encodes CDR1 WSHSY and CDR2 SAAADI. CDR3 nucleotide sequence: TGCGCCAGCAGTCGACAGGGTAGAGGTGAGCAGTTCTTC. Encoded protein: CASSRQGRGEQFF.

The DNA of the CDR3 is TGTGCCAGCAGCTATGCGGGGGTCCGAGAGACCCAGTACTTC. Its protein is CASSYAGVRETQYF. This chain links TRBV11-2 with TRBJ2-5; TRBD2 agrees at 7 bases. Trimming removed 4 bases from V and 4 bases from J; junction bases left unmatched: 6. The CDR3 contains 14 residues. The germline CDR1 and CDR2 sequences are SGHAT and FQNNGV.

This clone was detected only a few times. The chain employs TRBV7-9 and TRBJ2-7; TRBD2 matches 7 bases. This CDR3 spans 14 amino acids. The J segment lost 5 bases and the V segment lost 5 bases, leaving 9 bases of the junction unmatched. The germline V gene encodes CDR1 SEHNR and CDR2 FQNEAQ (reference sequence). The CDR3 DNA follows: TGTGCCAGCAGCCTTAGCGGGCCGGGGGACGAGCAGTACTTC. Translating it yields CASSLSGPGDEQYF.

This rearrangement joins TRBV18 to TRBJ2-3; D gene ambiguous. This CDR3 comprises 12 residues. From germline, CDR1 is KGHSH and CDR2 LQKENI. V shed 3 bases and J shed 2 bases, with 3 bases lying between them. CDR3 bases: TGTGCCAGCTCACCCTCCACAGATACGCAGTATTTT. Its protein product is CASSPSTDTQYF. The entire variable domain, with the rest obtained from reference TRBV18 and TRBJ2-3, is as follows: NAGVMQNPRHLVRRRGQEARLRCSPMKGHSHVYWYRQLPEEGLKFMVYLQKENIIDESGMPKERFSAEFPKEGPSILRIQQVVRGDSAAYFCASSPSTDTQYFGPGTRLTVL.